The present T cell receptor (beta chain) was sequenced within a study of blood T cell repertoires in COVID-19. Overall study: Italy, Spain and the United States were the sources of the convalescent and acute COVID-19 samples. T cells, B-cell-depleted T cells, or PBMCs provided the cDNA or gDNA that served as material.

In the original workflow: How many nucleated cells were present was estimated from reference gene primer amplification. The method was immunoSEQ multiplex PCR; TCRdb's version includes in-frame clones alone and lacks a portion of them. The V and J calls and the clone size are those of that table, but D and trimming were determined from the DNA. The repertoire holds about 76,000 clones, with 80% to 95% as singletons. The V gene's germline CDR1 is MNHEY and CDR2 SVGAGI. This CDR3 comprises 14 residues. The junction had 6 bases not matched to a gene; V was cut back by 6 bases and J by 2 bases. The rearrangement links TRBV6-5 to TRBJ1-2; TRBD1 matches at 7 bases. This TCR was recovered from a woman aged 45-60 years in a cohort sampled during active COVID-19. Sequences were obtained from peripheral blood. The CDR3 loop is CASRYRGENYGYTF. Written as DNA, the CDR3 is TGTGCCAGCAGATACAGGGGCGAAAACTATGGCTACACCTTC.